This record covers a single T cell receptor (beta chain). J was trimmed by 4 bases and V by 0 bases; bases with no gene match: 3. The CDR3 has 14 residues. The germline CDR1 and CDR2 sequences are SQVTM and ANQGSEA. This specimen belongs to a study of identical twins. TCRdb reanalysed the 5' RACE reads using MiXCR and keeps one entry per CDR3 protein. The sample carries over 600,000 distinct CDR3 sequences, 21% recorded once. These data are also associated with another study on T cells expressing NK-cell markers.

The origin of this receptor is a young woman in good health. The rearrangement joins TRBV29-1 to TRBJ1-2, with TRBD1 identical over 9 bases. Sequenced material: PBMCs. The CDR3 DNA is TGCAGCGTTGAAGACGGGGACAGGGTCTATGGCTACACCTTC. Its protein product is CSVEDGDRVYGYTF.